This TCR beta chain was captured by sequencing in a study of blood T cells in healthy people across ages. This CDR3 spans 15 amino acids. The germline V gene has CDR1 MDHEN and CDR2 SYDVKM. V was cut by 6 bases and J by 6 bases, with 20 bases left in between. For the second PCR, which ran for roughly 6 to 12 cycles, a sample-barcoded 5' primer and a J-beta primer mix were used. MiXCR, applied by TCRdb to the 5' RACE reads, yields one record per CDR3 protein. Among some 1.5 million distinct CDR3 sequences, 28% were seen once, and the ten largest hold 7% to 9%. Material: blood. The chain links TRBV28 to TRBJ1-1, with D tentatively TRBD1 (5 bases). This clonotype was obtained from a woman aged 25 to 39 in good health. The CDR3 region has the DNA TGTGCCAGCAGCCAGTCAGGGTTCCGAACTTCTGAAGCTTTCTTT. Translated: CASSQSGFRTSEAFF. The entire variable domain, with the rest obtained from reference TRBV28 and TRBJ1-1, is as follows: DVKVTQSSRYLVKRTGEKVFLECVQDMDHENMFWYRQDPGLGLRLIYFSYDVKMKEKGDIPEGYSVSREKKERFSLILESASTNQTSMYLCASSQSGFRTSEAFFGQGTRLTVV.